Listed below are T cell receptor beta chains from one sample, sequenced in a study of graft-versus-host responses after intestinal transplantation. The data were produced by immunoSEQ multiplex PCR, yet TCRdb's version contains in-frame clones alone and is incomplete. The sample yields some 110,000 clones, over 75% seen once. The antigens of these receptors remain unknown. The sequencing used unstimulated CD4+ T cells sorted from spleen or lymph node cells, collected before intestinal transplant. These receptors came from a human donor who received an intestinal transplant. The CDR3 runs from the conserved cysteine through the conserved F or W. A D gene is named only where the DNA matches it firmly. The listing skips clone size in some rows; elsewhere it reads once, few, many or a size class.

cdr3_aa: CASSPPSGRNTGELFF; cdr3_nt: TGTGCCAGCAGTCCTCCTAGCGGGAGAAACACCGGGGAGCTGTTTTTT; v_call: TRBV7-3; clone_size: -; d_call: TRBD2; j_call: TRBJ2-2
cdr3_aa: CASSLQGRGTNEKLFF; cdr3_nt: TGTGCCAGCAGTTTACAGGGTAGGGGAACTAATGAAAAACTGTTTTTT; v_call: TRBV27; clone_size: -; d_call: -; j_call: TRBJ1-4
cdr3_aa: CASKPGTSGSDEQFF; cdr3_nt: TGCGCCAGCAAACCCGGGACTAGCGGATCGGATGAGCAGTTCTTC; v_call: TRBV5-1; clone_size: -; d_call: TRBD2; j_call: TRBJ2-1
cdr3_aa: CASSLSRTSTYEQYF; cdr3_nt: TGTGCCAGCAGCTTGTCGAGGACTAGCACCTACGAGCAGTACTTC; v_call: TRBV5-5; clone_size: -; d_call: TRBD2; j_call: TRBJ2-7
cdr3_aa: CASSLEGGSNTEAFF; cdr3_nt: TGTGCCAGCAGCTTGGAAGGCGGCTCTAACACTGAAGCTTTCTTT; v_call: TRBV5-8; clone_size: -; d_call: -; j_call: TRBJ1-1
cdr3_aa: CASSESFSTFYEQYF; cdr3_nt: TGCGCCAGCAGTGAATCTTTTTCTACCTTCTACGAGCAGTACTTC; v_call: TRBV10-2; clone_size: once; d_call: -; j_call: TRBJ2-7
cdr3_aa: CASSSRLAGGYNEQFF; cdr3_nt: TGTGCCAGCAGCTCCCGGCTAGCGGGTGGTTACAATGAGCAGTTCTTC; v_call: TRBV5-4; clone_size: -; d_call: TRBD2; j_call: TRBJ2-1
cdr3_aa: CASSMQGHSGNTIYF; cdr3_nt: TGTGCCAGTAGTATGCAGGGCCACTCTGGAAACACCATATATTTT; v_call: TRBV19; clone_size: -; d_call: -; j_call: TRBJ1-3
cdr3_aa: CASSLLRGITDTQYF; cdr3_nt: TGTGCCAGCAGTTTACTCCGGGGGATCACAGATACGCAGTATTTT; v_call: TRBV28; clone_size: once; d_call: -; j_call: TRBJ2-3
cdr3_aa: CASSVGLGAPMNEQYF; cdr3_nt: TGTGCCAGCAGCGTAGGTTTGGGGGCGCCCATGAACGAGCAGTACTTC; v_call: TRBV9; clone_size: -; d_call: -; j_call: TRBJ2-7
cdr3_aa: CASTGTNEKLFF; cdr3_nt: TGTGCCAGCACAGGGACTAATGAAAAACTGTTTTTT; v_call: TRBV2; clone_size: -; d_call: -; j_call: TRBJ1-4
cdr3_aa: CASSIGTANTEAFF; cdr3_nt: TGTGCCAGCAGCATCGGGACAGCCAACACTGAAGCTTTCTTT; v_call: TRBV7-2; clone_size: -; d_call: TRBD1; j_call: TRBJ1-1
cdr3_aa: CASSMGPGSPPLHF; cdr3_nt: TGTGCCAGTAGTATGGGTCCCGGGAGTCCACCCCTCCACTTT; v_call: TRBV19; clone_size: -; d_call: -; j_call: TRBJ1-6
cdr3_aa: CASSESTSSGNTIYF; cdr3_nt: TGTGCCAGCAGCGAGAGCACTTCCTCTGGAAACACCATATATTTT; v_call: TRBV6-1; clone_size: -; d_call: -; j_call: TRBJ1-3
cdr3_aa: CASRMGQPRTSEAFF; cdr3_nt: TGTGCCAGCAGGATGGGACAGCCTAGAACAAGTGAAGCTTTCTTT; v_call: TRBV25-1; clone_size: -; d_call: TRBD1; j_call: TRBJ1-1
cdr3_aa: CASSDSTGAGGDTQYF; cdr3_nt: TGCGCCAGCAGTGACTCGACAGGGGCTGGGGGAGATACGCAGTATTTT; v_call: TRBV10-1; clone_size: -; d_call: TRBD1; j_call: TRBJ2-3
cdr3_aa: CASSSLGGPYEQYF; cdr3_nt: TGTGCCAGCAGTTCCTTGGGGGGTCCCTACGAGCAGTACTTC; v_call: TRBV6-5; clone_size: -; d_call: -; j_call: TRBJ2-7
cdr3_aa: CASSLGQGREKLFF; cdr3_nt: TGTGCCAGCAGTTTAGGACAGGGAAGGGAAAAACTGTTTTTT; v_call: TRBV7-9; clone_size: -; d_call: TRBD1; j_call: TRBJ1-4
cdr3_aa: CASSNGQVGEKLFF; cdr3_nt: TGTGCCAGTAGTAACGGACAGGTTGGGGAAAAACTGTTTTTT; v_call: TRBV19; clone_size: -; d_call: TRBD1; j_call: TRBJ1-4
cdr3_aa: CATSRTGRPYEQYF; cdr3_nt: TGTGCCACCAGCAGGACAGGGAGACCCTACGAGCAGTACTTC; v_call: TRBV15; clone_size: once; d_call: TRBD1; j_call: TRBJ2-7